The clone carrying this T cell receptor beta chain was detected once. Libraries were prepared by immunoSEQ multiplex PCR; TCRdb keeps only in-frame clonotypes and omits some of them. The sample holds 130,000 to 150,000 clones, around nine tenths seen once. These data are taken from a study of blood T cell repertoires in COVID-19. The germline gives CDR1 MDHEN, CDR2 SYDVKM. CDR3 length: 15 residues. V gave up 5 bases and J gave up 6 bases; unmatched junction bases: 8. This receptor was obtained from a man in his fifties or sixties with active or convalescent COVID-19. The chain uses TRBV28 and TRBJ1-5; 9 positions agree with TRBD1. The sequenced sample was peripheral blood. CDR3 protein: CASSPQQGAGQPQHF. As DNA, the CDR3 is TGTGCCAGCAGTCCGCAACAGGGGGCGGGTCAGCCCCAGCATTTT.